These T cell receptor beta chains were read from a single sample in a study of shared clonotypes between healthy human individuals. Produced via immunoSEQ multiplex PCR; TCRdb's table is partial and in-frame only. The data contain about 690,000 clones, 90% of them singletons. What was sequenced was memory CD8+ T cells from PBMCs. These receptors were taken from a man aged 18-30 years in good health. Some clones in this sample may be carry-over from other donors' samples. CDR3s include the opening cysteine and the closing phenylalanine or tryptophan. The order of the fields is clone size, D gene, J gene, V gene, CDR3 DNA, CDR3 protein. D genes are given only for firm matches. Some rows mark clone size as missing; the rest say once, few, many or name a class of expanded clone.

.,.,TRBJ1-1,TRBV7-9,TGTGCCAGCTTCACTACGCGGAACACTGAAGCTTTCTTT,CASFTTRNTEAFF
.,.,TRBJ2-3,TRBV7-9,TGTGCCAGCAGCTTATCGGCCCAAGGGCAGTATTTT,CASSLSAQGQYF
.,TRBD2,TRBJ2-1,TRBV4-1,TGCGCCAGCAGAGAGAGCGGGAGGAGCTCCTACAATGAGCAGTTCTTC,CASRESGRSSYNEQFF
few,.,TRBJ2-2,TRBV14,TGTGCCAGCAGCCAATTGGTCGGGGAGCTGTTTTTT,CASSQLVGELFF
.,.,TRBJ1-2,TRBV28,TGTGCCAGCAGTTCCGGATACTATGGCTACACCTTC,CASSSGYYGYTF
.,.,TRBJ2-5,TRBV7-9,TGTGCCAGCAGCTCGGGGGTTAAGACCCAGTACTTC,CASSSGVKTQYF
.,.,TRBJ2-7,TRBV5-6,TGTGCCAGCAGCTTGATAGGTAACTCCTACGAGCAGTACTTC,CASSLIGNSYEQYF
.,TRBD2,TRBJ2-1,TRBV6-5,TGTGCCAGCAGTTATAGCGGGAGGGCCCTATACAATGAGCAGTTCTTC,CASSYSGRALYNEQFF
.,.,TRBJ1-2,TRBV30,TGTGCCTGGAGTGTCCGTCGCAGCGTATACCTTTCTAACTATGGCTACACCTTC,CAWSVRRSVYLSNYGYTF
.,.,TRBJ2-5,TRBV28,TGTGCCAGCAGTGACAGGATGGTGGGGGAGACCCAGTACTTC,CASSDRMVGETQYF
.,.,TRBJ1-1,TRBV4-1,TGCGCCAGCAGCCAAGGACAGAAGAACACTGAAGCTTTCTTT,CASSQGQKNTEAFF
.,.,TRBJ1-2,TRBV27,TGTGCCAGCAGGGCCGCGGGGACTAACTATGGCTACACCTTC,CASRAAGTNYGYTF
.,TRBD1,TRBJ2-2,TRBV7-9,TGTGCCAGCAGCTTAGAGACAGGGGGCGCGAGGACCGGGGAGCTGTTTTTT,CASSLETGGARTGELFF
.,TRBD2,TRBJ2-7,TRBV30,TGTGCCTGGAGTCCGGGACTAGCTTACGAGCAGTACTTC,CAWSPGLAYEQYF
.,.,TRBJ1-1,TRBV30,TGTGCCTGGGGTGCAAGACTGAACACTGAAGCTTTCTTT,CAWGARLNTEAFF
.,TRBD1,TRBJ2-3,TRBV4-2,TGTGCCAGCAGCCCAACCGGGACAGTTATCCTAATGGATACGCAGTATTTT,CASSPTGTVILMDTQYF